The rows below give T cell receptor beta chains drawn from one sample of a study of Graves' ophthalmopathy and Graves' hyperthyroidism. One entry per CDR3 protein, called by TCRdb with MiXCR from the multiplex PCR reads. The table records a few hundred thousand distinct CDR3 sequences, 20% to 25% of them present only once. What was sequenced was peripheral blood. These receptors all stem from a woman aged 50 to 60 with Graves' ophthalmopathy. Both conserved end residues are part of each CDR3. The order of the fields is J gene, V gene, clone size, D gene, CDR3 protein, CDR3 DNA. A D gene is named only where the DNA matches it firmly. Clone size, where shown, is once, few, many, or a class for clones that have expanded.

>TRBJ2-5|TRBV28|-|-
CASSPLRRRENQETQYF
TGTGCCAGCAGTCCCTTAAGGCGGAGGGAAAACCAAGAGACCCAGTACTTC
>TRBJ2-7|TRBV20-1|many|TRBD1
CSAPGQGYEQYF
TGCAGTGCCCCGGGACAGGGCTACGAGCAGTACTTC
>TRBJ2-5|TRBV20-1|many|-
CSSNEGEETQYF
TGCAGTTCCAATGAGGGGGAAGAGACCCAGTACTTC
>TRBJ2-7|TRBV14|many|TRBD1
CASSQDLLTGIPYEQYF
TGTGCCAGCAGCCAAGATTTACTGACAGGGATTCCCTACGAGCAGTACTTC
>TRBJ2-7|TRBV5-1|few|TRBD2
CASSLRGAGGEQYF
TGCGCCAGCAGCTTGCGGGGGGCGGGAGGCGAGCAGTACTTC
>TRBJ2-5|TRBV25-1|many|-
CASSELSVKETQYF
TGTGCCAGCAGTGAATTGTCGGTAAAAGAGACCCAGTACTTC
>TRBJ2-2|TRBV11-2|many|-
CASSPILLAGELFF
TGTGCCAGCAGCCCCATCCTTCTTGCCGGGGAGCTGTTTTTT
>TRBJ1-5|TRBV6-1|-|-
CASSEAGGHPNQPQHF
TGTGCCAGCAGTGAAGCGGGGGGACACCCGAATCAGCCCCAGCATTTT
>TRBJ1-1|TRBV25-1|-|TRBD1
CASSTGQGMNTEAFF
TGTGCCAGCAGTACAGGACAGGGGATGAACACTGAAGCTTTCTTT
>TRBJ2-2|TRBV20-1|-|-
CTARIRELGTGELFF
TGCACTGCTAGAATTCGCGAGCTGGGCACCGGGGAGCTGTTTTTT
>TRBJ2-2|TRBV2|many|-
CASSDRGRRETGELFF
TGTGCCAGCAGTGATCGTGGGAGGAGGGAAACCGGGGAGCTGTTTTTT
>TRBJ2-4|TRBV28|-|-
CASRPDTAKNIQYF
TGTGCCAGCAGACCGGACACGGCCAAAAACATTCAGTACTTC
>TRBJ2-6|TRBV6-1|many|-
CASREDRSSGANVLTF
TGTGCCAGCAGGGAAGACAGGTCCTCTGGGGCCAACGTCCTGACTTTC
>TRBJ1-6|TRBV27|many|-
CASPTWSPLHF
TGTGCCAGCCCCACGTGGTCACCCCTCCACTTT
>TRBJ1-2|TRBV27|many|TRBD1
CASSSLLTGAYGYTF
TGTGCCAGCAGTTCTCTCTTGACAGGGGCATATGGCTACACCTTC
>TRBJ2-5|TRBV4-1|-|TRBD2
CASSQVGTSDRETQYF
TGCGCCAGCAGCCAGGTCGGGACTAGCGATCGAGAGACCCAGTACTTC
>TRBJ2-5|TRBV6-5|many|-
CASSLDGRWTQYF
TGTGCCAGCAGTTTAGACGGCCGGTGGACCCAGTACTTC
>TRBJ2-7|TRBV2|many|-
CASQDIGLYEQYF
TGTGCCAGCCAGGATATTGGACTCTACGAGCAGTACTTC
>TRBJ2-5|TRBV12-3/TRBV12-4|-|TRBD1
CASTEPGQGQETQYF
TGTGCCAGCACTGAACCGGGACAGGGGCAAGAGACCCAGTACTTC
>TRBJ1-2|TRBV7-9|many|TRBD1
CASSFPGGNYGYTF
TGTGCCAGCAGCTTCCCAGGGGGTAACTATGGCTACACCTTC
>TRBJ2-2|TRBV5-1|-|TRBD2
CASSKAGGATGELFF
TGCGCCAGCTCCAAGGCGGGAGGGGCCACCGGGGAGCTGTTTTTT
>TRBJ2-2|TRBV7-3|many|-
CASSLRRTGELFF
TGTGCCAGCAGCTTAAGAAGGACCGGGGAGCTGTTTTTT
>TRBJ1-6|TRBV6-1|-|-
CASSLGGAGSPLHF
TGTGCCAGCAGCCTCGGAGGGGCGGGTTCACCCCTCCACTTT
>TRBJ1-5|TRBV20-1|many|TRBD1
CSALPRDRAGQPQHF
TGCAGTGCCCTGCCCAGGGACAGGGCGGGTCAGCCCCAGCATTTT
>TRBJ2-7|TRBV6-1|-|-
CASSPPRIFPHEQYF
TGTGCCAGCAGCCCCCCTCGGATATTTCCCCACGAGCAGTACTTC
>TRBJ1-2|TRBV19|many|-
CASSIAHGGGYTF
TGTGCCAGTAGTATAGCCCATGGCGGAGGCTACACCTTC
>TRBJ1-3|TRBV30|many|TRBD1
CAEGRGGVRGNTIYF
TGTGCCGAAGGGAGAGGGGGCGTTCGTGGAAACACCATATATTTT
>TRBJ2-2|TRBV12-3/TRBV12-4|many|TRBD2
CASIMGGPGTGELFF
TGTGCCAGCATTATGGGAGGGCCGGGTACCGGGGAGCTGTTTTTT
>TRBJ2-3|TRBV7-2|many|-
CASSQLTDTQYF
TGTGCCAGCAGCCAGCTCACAGATACGCAGTATTTT
>TRBJ2-7|TRBV20-1|many|-
CSARGDPPGYEQYF
TGCAGTGCTAGAGGAGACCCTCCAGGTTACGAGCAGTACTTC
>TRBJ2-5|TRBV7-9|many|-
CASSLDPATQYF
TGTGCCAGCAGCTTAGATCCCGCGACCCAGTACTTC
>TRBJ1-5|TRBV11-1|few|-
CASSLAPATAYSNQPQHF
TGTGCCAGCAGCTTAGCTCCCGCGACAGCCTATAGCAATCAGCCCCAGCATTTT
>TRBJ1-3|TRBV6-1|many|-
CAIGESSGNTIYF
TGTGCCATCGGCGAGAGCTCTGGAAACACCATATATTTT
>TRBJ2-2|TRBV7-3|many|TRBD2
CASSLAGGWAGELFF
TGTGCCAGCAGCTTAGCGGGAGGATGGGCCGGGGAGCTGTTTTTT
>TRBJ2-2|TRBV6-1|many|-
CASSPRGAYGGELFF
TGTGCCAGCAGCCCCAGGGGGGCCTACGGCGGGGAGCTGTTTTTT
>TRBJ1-1|TRBV6-5|many|-
CASSYFRGTEAFF
TGTGCCAGCAGTTACTTCAGGGGCACTGAAGCTTTCTTT
>TRBJ1-1|TRBV12-3/TRBV12-4|many|TRBD1
CASRKTGDTEAFF
TGTGCCAGCAGAAAAACAGGGGACACTGAAGCTTTCTTT
>TRBJ2-2|TRBV5-5|few|-
CASSLIGLASAGELFF
TGTGCCAGCAGCTTGATCGGGCTAGCTAGCGCCGGGGAGCTGTTTTTT
>TRBJ2-7|TRBV29-1|many|-
CSVLGVNEQYF
TGCAGCGTCTTAGGGGTTAACGAGCAGTACTTC
>TRBJ1-1|TRBV12-3/TRBV12-4|-|TRBD1
CASGPGQVNTEAFF
TGTGCCAGCGGACCGGGACAGGTGAACACTGAAGCTTTCTTT
>TRBJ1-1|TRBV5-6|-|-
CASSPTQGGGTEAFF
TGTGCCAGCAGCCCAACACAGGGTGGAGGCACTGAAGCTTTCTTT
>TRBJ2-7|TRBV6-5|-|TRBD1
CASSYDRGDEQYF
TGTGCCAGCAGTTACGACAGGGGGGACGAGCAGTACTTC
>TRBJ2-5|TRBV6-5|-|-
CASSPHAETQYF
TGTGCCAGCAGCCCTCACGCAGAGACCCAGTACTTC
>TRBJ2-4|TRBV7-9|many|TRBD2
CASSLSGAGATKNIQYF
TGTGCCAGCAGCTTAAGTGGAGCGGGAGCGACAAAAAACATTCAGTACTTC
>TRBJ1-1|TRBV11-1|-|TRBD1
CASSLRTGPAGTEAFF
TGTGCCAGCAGCCTACGGACAGGCCCAGCGGGGACTGAAGCTTTCTTT
>TRBJ1-1|TRBV27|many|-
CASSLVALGEAFF
TGTGCCAGCAGTTTAGTAGCCCTCGGGGAAGCTTTCTTT
>TRBJ2-7|TRBV7-2|many|-
CASSLQSYEQYF
TGTGCCAGCAGCTTGCAGTCCTACGAGCAGTACTTC
>TRBJ2-7|TRBV6-5|-|-
CASSSNRDGTAAYEQYF
TGTGCCAGCAGTTCCAACCGGGACGGGACGGCTGCCTACGAGCAGTACTTC
>TRBJ2-7|TRBV20-1|-|-
CSAANRGTAAGEQYF
TGCAGTGCCGCCAACCGGGGGACAGCTGCGGGGGAGCAGTACTTC
>TRBJ1-5|TRBV12-3/TRBV12-4|-|TRBD1
CASSPGQEHQPQHF
TGTGCCAGCAGTCCGGGACAGGAGCATCAGCCCCAGCATTTT
>TRBJ1-1|TRBV28|many|-
CASKVWSGTEAFF
TGTGCCAGCAAGGTCTGGTCAGGGACTGAAGCTTTCTTT
>TRBJ1-5|TRBV12-5|many|-
CASGLGREQPQHF
TGTGCTAGTGGTTTAGGGAGGGAGCAGCCCCAGCATTTT
>TRBJ2-5|TRBV27|-|TRBD2
CASRKEAGRTRETQYF
TGTGCCAGCAGGAAAGAAGCGGGGCGAACCCGCGAGACCCAGTACTTC
>TRBJ2-2|TRBV2|many|TRBD1
CASSPRQGNTGELFF
TGTGCCAGCAGTCCACGACAGGGGAACACCGGGGAGCTGTTTTTT